This T cell receptor (beta chain) was obtained from a study of cytomegalovirus exposure and HLA in healthy donors. Produced via immunoSEQ multiplex PCR; TCRdb's table is partial and in-frame only. There are roughly 260,000 clones in the sample; 85% to 90% occur only once, and less than 3% lies in the top ten. Trimming stripped 0 bases from V and 6 bases from J, with 6 bases between. The CDR3 extends over 14 amino acids. Germline V gene lookup returns CDR1 MNHEY and CDR2 SVGAGI. The chain carries TRBV6-5 and TRBJ2-6; the D is unclear. The sequencing input was PBMCs. This receptor was taken from a man aged 18 to 29 in good health and CMV-seronegative. The CDR3 is CASSYSSVANVLTF. In DNA, the CDR3 is TGTGCCAGCAGTTACTCGTCAGTGGCCAACGTCCTGACTTTC.